The sequence of this T cell receptor beta chain was determined in a study of cytomegalovirus exposure and HLA in healthy donors. General study findings and limits: The investigators catalogued 164 TCR beta chains as cytomegalovirus-associated.

The donors were members of the validation cohort comprising roughly 130 subjects, separate from the approximately 710-subject first cohort. The assay was immunoSEQ multiplex PCR, and TCRdb's table has in-frame clones only and misses some. The sample lists about 89,000 clones; less than 90% were seen once. Germline assignment: CDR1 SGHRS and CDR2 YFSETQ. The CDR3 spans 14 residues. The V end lost 0 bases, the J end lost 1 base, and 7 bases lay between the germline ends. About this clone itself: Its antigen is as yet unknown.

This chain joins TRBV5-1 and TRBJ1-2; D is undetermined. The sequence was collected from a woman in her late teens or twenties in good health and CMV-seropositive. The sample was PBMCs. The CDR3 DNA follows: TGCGCCAGCAGCTTGGAAAACTTTAACTATGGCTACACCTTC. This sequence encodes CASSLENFNYGYTF.